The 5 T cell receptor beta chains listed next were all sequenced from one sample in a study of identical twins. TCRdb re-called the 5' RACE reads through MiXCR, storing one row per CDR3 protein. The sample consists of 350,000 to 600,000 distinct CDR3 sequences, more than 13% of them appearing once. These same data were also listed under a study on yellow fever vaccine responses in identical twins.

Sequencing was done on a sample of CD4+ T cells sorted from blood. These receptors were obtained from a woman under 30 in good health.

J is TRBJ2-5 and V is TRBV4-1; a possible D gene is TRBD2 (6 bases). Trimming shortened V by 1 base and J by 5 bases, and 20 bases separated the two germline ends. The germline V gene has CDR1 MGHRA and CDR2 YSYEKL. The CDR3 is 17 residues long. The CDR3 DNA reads TGCGCCAGCAGCCAAGGGGTGGCGGGGCCCCCGGGGGAGACCCAGTACTTC. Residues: CASSQGVAGPPGETQYF.

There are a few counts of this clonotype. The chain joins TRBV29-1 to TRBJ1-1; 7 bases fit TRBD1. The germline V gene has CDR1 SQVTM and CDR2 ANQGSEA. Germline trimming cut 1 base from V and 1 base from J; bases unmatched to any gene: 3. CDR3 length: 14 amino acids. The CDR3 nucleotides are TGCAGCGTTGAAGTCAGGGGGGGGAACACTGAAGCTTTCTTT. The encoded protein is CSVEVRGGNTEAFF.

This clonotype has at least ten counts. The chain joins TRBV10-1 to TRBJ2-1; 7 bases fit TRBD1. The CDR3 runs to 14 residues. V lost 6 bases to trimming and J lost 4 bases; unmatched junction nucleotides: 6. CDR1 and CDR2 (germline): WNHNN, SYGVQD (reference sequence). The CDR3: CASSRAGGYNEQFF. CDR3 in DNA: TGCGCCAGCAGCAGAGCAGGGGGTTACAATGAGCAGTTCTTC.

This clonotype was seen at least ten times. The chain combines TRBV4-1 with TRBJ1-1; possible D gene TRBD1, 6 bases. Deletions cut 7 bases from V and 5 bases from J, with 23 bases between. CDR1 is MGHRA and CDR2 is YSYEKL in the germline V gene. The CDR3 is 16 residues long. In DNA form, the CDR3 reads TGCGCCAGCACCGGGACTTCGAGGCCAGGGGATACTGAAGCTTTCTTT. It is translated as CASTGTSRPGDTEAFF.

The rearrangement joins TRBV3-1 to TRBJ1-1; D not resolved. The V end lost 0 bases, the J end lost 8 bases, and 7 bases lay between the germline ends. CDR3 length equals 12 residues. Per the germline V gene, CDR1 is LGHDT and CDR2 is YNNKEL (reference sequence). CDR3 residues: CASSQDKREAFF. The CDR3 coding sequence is TGTGCCAGCAGCCAAGACAAGAGGGAAGCTTTCTTT.